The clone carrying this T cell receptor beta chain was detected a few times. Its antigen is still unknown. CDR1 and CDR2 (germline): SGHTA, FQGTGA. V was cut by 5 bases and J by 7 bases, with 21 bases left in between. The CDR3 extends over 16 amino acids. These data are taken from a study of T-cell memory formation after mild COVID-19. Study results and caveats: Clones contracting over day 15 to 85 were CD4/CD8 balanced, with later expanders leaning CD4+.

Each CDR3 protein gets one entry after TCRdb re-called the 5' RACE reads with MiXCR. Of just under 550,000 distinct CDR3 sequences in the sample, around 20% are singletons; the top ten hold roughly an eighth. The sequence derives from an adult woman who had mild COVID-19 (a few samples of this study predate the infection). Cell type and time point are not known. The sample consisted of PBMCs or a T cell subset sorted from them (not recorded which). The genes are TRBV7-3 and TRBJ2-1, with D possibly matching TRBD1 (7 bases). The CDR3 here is CASSAGTVRSGNEQFF. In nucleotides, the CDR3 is TGTGCCAGCAGCGCGGGGACAGTAAGGTCTGGGAATGAGCAGTTCTTC. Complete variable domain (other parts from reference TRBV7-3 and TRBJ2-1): GAGVSQTPSNKVTEKGKYVELRCDPISGHTALYWYRQSLGQGPEFLIYFQGTGAADDSGLPNDRFFAVRPEGSVSTLKIQRTERGDSAVYLCASSAGTVRSGNEQFFGPGTRLTVL.